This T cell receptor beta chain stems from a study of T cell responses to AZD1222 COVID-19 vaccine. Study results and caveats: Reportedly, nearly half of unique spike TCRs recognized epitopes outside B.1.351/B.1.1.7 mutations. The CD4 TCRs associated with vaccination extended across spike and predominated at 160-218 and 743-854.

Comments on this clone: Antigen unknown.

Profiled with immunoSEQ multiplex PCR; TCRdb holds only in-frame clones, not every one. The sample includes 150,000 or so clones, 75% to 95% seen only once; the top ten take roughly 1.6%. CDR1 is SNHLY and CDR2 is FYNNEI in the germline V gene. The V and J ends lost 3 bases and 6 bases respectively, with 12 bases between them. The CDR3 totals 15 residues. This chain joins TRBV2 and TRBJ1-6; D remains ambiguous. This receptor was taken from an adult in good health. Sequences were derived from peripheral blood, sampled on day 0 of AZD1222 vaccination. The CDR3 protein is CASSEVGSGNSPLHF. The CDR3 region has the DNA TGTGCCAGCAGTGAGGTCGGCAGTGGTAATTCACCCCTCCACTTT.